Listed here are 28 T cell receptor beta chains from one sample, sequenced in a study of identifying expanded T cells in peripheral blood (dated by TCRdb to about 2019). Library preparation employed the immunoSEQ multiplex PCR assay. TCRdb took over this immuneACCESS table, retaining in-frame rearrangements with V and J assigned. Such tables are incomplete; in checked studies, under half of the missing clones stem from an unresolved V gene, and the remainder is unexplained. The sample table contains fewer than 85,000 clones; only one count was recorded for 84% of them. The top ten clonotypes cover 18% of the sample. Sequenced: blood. All receptors come from a person between 18 and 70 years old in good health.

The J gene is TRBJ1-1, the V gene TRBV21-1; no check of the table's D call, TRBD1, against the DNA was made. TRBV21-1 is a pseudogene. The CDR3 is 16 residues long. CDR3 bases: TGTGCCAGCAGCAAAGCGCGGCGAGGGGGCTGGACTGAAGCTTTCTTT. Encoded protein: CASSKARRGGWTEAFF.

This clone was detected only a few times. This sequence joins TRBV6-1 and TRBJ2-7; D not certain. The CDR3 is 13 residues long. Germline assignment: CDR1 MNHNS and CDR2 SASEGT. V was trimmed by 1 base and J by 2 bases, leaving 6 bases between them. CDR3 DNA sequence: TGTGCCAGCAGTGAAGTACAGACCTACGAGCAGTACTTC. It is translated as CASSEVQTYEQYF.

J is TRBJ2-5 and V is TRBV5-5; D is tentatively TRBD1 or TRBD2 (5 bases each). V gave up 2 bases and J gave up 4 bases, with 15 bases separating them. In germline, CDR1 is SGHKS, CDR2 YYEKEE (reference sequence). The CDR3 is 15 residues long. CDR3 sequence (DNA): TGTGCCAGCAGCTTAGGGGACGGTGGGAGAGAGACCCAGTACTTC. It is translated as CASSLGDGGRETQYF. The whole variable domain, filled in from reference TRBV5-5 and TRBJ2-5, reads DAGVTQSPTHLIKTRGQQVTLRCSPISGHKSVSWYQQVLGQGPQFIFQYYEKEERGRGNFPDRFSARQFPNYSSELNVNALLLGDSALYLCASSLGDGGRETQYFGPGTRLLVL.

This rearrangement joins TRBV28 to TRBJ1-4, with 12 bases that match TRBD1. V shed 0 bases and J 4 bases; nucleotides not matched to a gene: 3. Per germline, CDR1 MDHEN and CDR2 SYDVKM. CDR3 size: 17 residues. This CDR3 reads CASSLWGQGAGNEKLFF. Here the CDR3 DNA reads TGTGCCAGCAGTTTATGGGGACAGGGGGCCGGTAATGAAAAACTGTTTTTT.

The chain is built from TRBV6-4 and TRBJ1-1, with D unclear. This CDR3 comprises 13 residues. With 5 bases removed from V and 1 base from J, the gap between germline ends came to 8 bases. Per the germline V gene, CDR1 is MRHNA and CDR2 is SNTAGT. For the CDR3, the DNA is TGTGCCAGCAGTCCACAACCGAACACTGAAGCTTTCTTT. Protein product: CASSPQPNTEAFF.

The chain uses TRBV19 and TRBJ2-1; TRBD2 matches at 7 bases. The CDR3 contains 21 residues. Trimming cost V 2 bases and J 0 bases; bases outside gene matches: 19. From germline, CDR1 is LNHDA and CDR2 SQIVND (reference sequence). The CDR3 DNA sequence: TGTGCCAGTAGTATATTTTCCCGGGCTAGCGGCTATGAAAGCTCCTACAATGAGCAGTTCTTC. This sequence encodes CASSIFSRASGYESSYNEQFF.

This chain connects TRBV6-5 to TRBJ2-5; D is possibly TRBD2 (6 bases). The J call could be wrong; TRBJ2-7 is a better fit for the DNA end. This CDR3 has 14 amino acids. Germline CDR1 MNHEY, CDR2 SVGAGI. The CDR3 loop is CASSYRGTNYEQYF. The CDR3 DNA follows: TGTGCCAGCAGTTACCGGGGGACCAACTACGAGCAGTACTTC.

The rearrangement links TRBV2 to TRBJ1-4; D is undetermined. Germline V gene lookup returns CDR1 SNHLY and CDR2 FYNNEI. V lost 8 bases and J 8 bases, leaving 6 bases between the germline ends. The CDR3 extends over 10 amino acids. The CDR3 DNA sequence: TGTGCCAGCTCGGGAGAAAAACTGTTTTTT. It encodes CASSGEKLFF.

The CDR3: CASSQEIQRGYNEQFF. In DNA, the CDR3 is TGTGCCAGCAGCCAAGAAATACAGCGGGGGTACAATGAGCAGTTCTTC. V is TRBV4-2 and J is TRBJ2-1, with 8 bases lining up with TRBD2. V lost 0 bases, J lost 4 bases, and 5 bases stayed unmatched. CDR3 size: 16 residues. CDR1 is LGHNA and CDR2 is YNFKEQ in the germline V gene.

The chain uses TRBV30 and TRBJ1-3, with 8 bases identical to TRBD1. Germline-derived CDR1 and CDR2 are GTSNPN and SVGIG (reference sequence). This CDR3 is 16 amino acids long. V lost 0 bases, J lost 1 base, and 5 bases stayed unmatched. CDR3 region: CAWSVPGQGSGNTIYF. DNA for the CDR3: TGTGCCTGGAGTGTGCCCGGACAGGGTTCTGGAAACACCATATATTTT.

A note on this clone: Other DNA sequences in the same sample also yield this CDR3. CDR3 sequence: CASSQDRRIEETQYF. For the CDR3, the DNA is TGCGCCAGCAGCCAAGATCGGCGCATAGAAGAGACCCAGTACTTC. The chain joins TRBV4-3 to TRBJ2-5; no definite D call. Germline V lookup: CDR1 LGHNA, CDR2 YSLEER. The CDR3 contains 15 residues. V lost 0 bases and J 3 bases, leaving 11 bases between the germline ends.

The chain combines TRBV4-2 with TRBJ2-6; 9 bases are a match to TRBD1. The CDR3 is 17 amino acids. The germline V gene encodes CDR1 LGHNA and CDR2 YNFKEQ. Trimming took 5 bases from V and 1 from J; bases not matched to a gene: 6. The CDR3 reads CASSKTGGASGANVLTF. CDR3 coding DNA: TGTGCCAGCAGCAAAACAGGGGGCGCATCTGGGGCCAACGTCCTGACTTTC.

The chain links TRBV28 to TRBJ2-5, with D perhaps assigned TRBD1 or TRBD2 (5 bases each). The CDR3 is made up of 13 amino acids. Germline V gene data show CDR1 as MDHEN and CDR2 as SYDVKM. V gave up 4 bases and J gave up 1 base, with 7 bases separating them. The CDR3 is CASSYGGQETQYF. The CDR3 nucleotides read TGTGCCAGCAGTTATGGGGGCCAAGAGACCCAGTACTTC.

The chain couples TRBV7-2 to TRBJ1-5; no clear D gene. The CDR3 extends over 15 amino acids. The germline CDR1 and CDR2 sequences are SGHTA and FQGNSA. V gave up 1 base and J gave up 3 bases, with 10 bases separating them. The CDR3 coding sequence is TGTGCCAGCAGCTTAGGATCGAGACCCAATCAGCCCCAGCATTTT. Its protein is CASSLGSRPNQPQHF.

This sequence joins TRBV10-3 and TRBJ2-1; D is ambiguous. V was cut by 4 bases and J by 7 bases, with 8 bases left in between. The V gene's germline CDR1 is ENHRY and CDR2 SYGVKD. This CDR3 region has 12 residues. CDR3 sequence (DNA): TGTGCCATCAGTGGTGGGCTTAATGAGCAGTTCTTC. This codes for CAISGGLNEQFF.

In its sample, this clone was seen many times. V usage is TRBV19 and J usage is TRBJ2-5; tentatively, D is TRBD2 (5 bases). Germline lookup yields CDR1 LNHDA and CDR2 SQIVND (reference sequence). This CDR3 comprises 12 residues. V was cut by 4 bases and J by 6 bases, with 9 bases left in between. For the CDR3, the DNA is TGTGCCAGTAGTAACCGGGAACAGACCCAGTACTTC. Protein sequence: CASSNREQTQYF.

The chain couples TRBV14 to TRBJ2-1, with a weak D call TRBD2 (5 bases). The length of the CDR3 is 19 residues. The ends were cut back, 0 bases at V and 0 bases at J, with 18 bases in the middle. CDR1 SGHDN and CDR2 FVKESK come from the germline V gene. CDR3 sequence: CASSQDGVLALSSYNEQFF. The CDR3 DNA follows: TGTGCCAGCAGCCAAGATGGGGTCTTAGCGCTAAGCTCCTACAATGAGCAGTTCTTC.

In this sample, this clone turned up a few times. This chain links TRBV2 with TRBJ2-7; 7 nucleotides match TRBD1. CDR1 and CDR2 from the germline V gene are SNHLY and FYNNEI. The CDR3 length is 13 residues. V lost 8 bases and J lost 3; bases outside the gene matches: 7. The CDR3 loop reads CASEGGMDYEQYF. The CDR3 region has the DNA TGTGCCAGCGAAGGGGGCATGGACTACGAGCAGTACTTC.

The genes are TRBV4-3 and TRBJ2-7; a weak D match, TRBD1 (6 bases). CDR1 LGHNA and CDR2 YSLEER come from the germline V gene. Between the trimmed V and J ends, which lost 0 bases and 4 bases, there was a span of 13 bases. This CDR3 contains 15 residues. The CDR3 DNA reads TGCGCCAGCAGCCAAGAGGCGCAGGGGCTATACGAGCAGTACTTC. This translates into CASSQEAQGLYEQYF.

A single count supports this clone. The chain combines TRBV28 with TRBJ2-7, with a weak D call TRBD2 (6 bases). Germline V CDR1 and CDR2: MDHEN, SYDVKM. This CDR3 has 20 residues. Trimming removed 5 bases at V and 0 bases at J, with 29 bases between. This chain's CDR3 is CASSGVVRWGRSGFSYEQYF. The CDR3 DNA reads as TGTGCCAGCAGTGGGGTGGTTCGGTGGGGTAGGAGCGGGTTCTCCTACGAGCAGTACTTC.

The chain employs TRBV5-1 and TRBJ2-4; D is possibly TRBD1 (6 bases). CDR1 and CDR2 (germline): SGHRS, YFSETQ. This CDR3 region has 15 residues. The germline V and J ends were trimmed by 0 bases and 0 bases, with 7 bases remaining between them. CDR3 loop: CASSLDRVAKNIQYF. CDR3 nucleotide sequence: TGCGCCAGCAGCTTGGACAGGGTAGCCAAAAACATTCAGTACTTC.

This chain links TRBV6-5 with TRBJ1-2, with unresolved D. The V gene's germline CDR1 is MNHEY and CDR2 SVGAGI. Trimming cost V 6 bases and J 2 bases, with 10 bases left between them. The CDR3 loop spans 13 amino acids. The DNA for the CDR3 is TGTGCCAGCAGCCAAGGTTGGAACTATGGCTACACCTTC. It is translated as CASSQGWNYGYTF.

This clone has just a few counts. The gene calls are TRBV5-1 and TRBJ2-1; 12 bases line up with TRBD2. This CDR3 region has 16 residues. Germline V gene data show CDR1 as SGHRS and CDR2 as YFSETQ. With V trimmed by 0 bases and J by 9 bases, 7 bases remained unmatched. The CDR3 DNA reads as TGCGCCAGCAGCTTGGACCGGACTAGCGGGATTCGTGAGCAGTTCTTC. It codes for CASSLDRTSGIREQFF.

This clone was detected only a few times. J is TRBJ2-5 and V is TRBV2; the D gene is possibly TRBD1 (6 bases). CDR1 and CDR2 (germline): SNHLY, FYNNEI. The CDR3 extends over 13 amino acids. Trimming stripped 7 bases from V and 5 bases from J, with 14 bases between. The CDR3 DNA reads as TGTGCCAGCATGGGCAGGGGATGGGAGACCCAGTACTTC. Translating gives CASMGRGWETQYF. The full variable domain, with the rest looked up from reference TRBV2 and TRBJ2-5, is EPEVTQTPSHQVTQMGQEVILRCVPISNHLYFYWYRQILGQKVEFLVSFYNNEISEKSEIFDDQFSVERPDGSNFTLKIRSTKLEDSAMYFCASMGRGWETQYFGPGTRLLVL.

V and J are TRBV5-6 and TRBJ1-1; D is undetermined. Germline CDR1 reads SGHDT; CDR2 reads YYEEEE. The CDR3 sequence is 14 residues long. Trimming pared 2 bases from V and 5 bases from J, leaving 13 bases between. The CDR3 nucleotides are TGTGCCAGCAGCTTTCCGCAGAGTTGGACTGAAGCTTTCTTT. This codes for CASSFPQSWTEAFF.

Note on this clone: The junction shows a germline mismatch at one end, possibly a read error. The V and J genes are TRBV6-4 and TRBJ2-3, with 8 bases lining up with TRBD2. The CDR3 runs to 18 residues. In germline, CDR1 is MRHNA, CDR2 SNTAGT. CDR3 DNA: TGTGCCAGCAGAGACTTTATACCGGGACTAGAAGACACAGATACGCAGTATTTT. Protein sequence: CASRDFIPGLEDTDTQYF.

A single count supports this clone. V and J are TRBV28 and TRBJ2-7; no clear D. The V gene lost 4 bases and the J gene lost 2 bases, with 18 bases spanning the gap. Germline values: CDR1 MDHEN, CDR2 SYDVKM. The CDR3 covers 16 residues. The CDR3 DNA follows: TGTGCCAGCAGTTGGGGTTGGGCGCGCCAGACCTACGAGCAGTACTTC. Translating it yields CASSWGWARQTYEQYF.

J is TRBJ2-7 and V is TRBV30; D is undetermined. Trimming stripped 5 bases from V and 2 bases from J, with 16 bases between. The CDR3 totals 14 residues. The V gene's germline CDR1 is GTSNPN and CDR2 SVGIG (reference sequence). The CDR3 region is CAWGVGRFPYEQYF. The CDR3 bases are TGTGCCTGGGGGGTGGGCAGGTTCCCCTACGAGCAGTACTTC.